This entry describes one TCR beta chain. At least ten counts were recorded for this clone. There is no known antigen for this receptor. Per-nucleotide qualities are absent, and no much larger clonotype sits a single base away. The data were obtained in a study of metastatic and nonmetastatic thyroid tumors (dated by TCRdb to 2020 to 2022). Regarding the research as a whole: Repertoires were compared across peripheral blood and tumor or nodule tissue samples from malignant and benign thyroid patients.

The receptor library was made with PCR. Sequencing relied on an Illumina HiSeq 4000. High-throughput sequencing was used to profile the TCR beta-chain CDR3 region of each patient. In the original analysis: A classifier to discriminate distant-metastatic papillary thyroid cancer patients was built from CDR3 differences across clinicopathological groups. The Shannon index was used to measure repertoire diversity, and the Morisita-Horn index was used to measure how similar tumor and blood repertoires were. Through fastp at Q25 and MiXCR, TCRdb rebuilt clones from the public reads, retaining in-frame beta chains. Clone size and V and J calls follow TCRdb, not the original study. The table for this sample lists fewer than 40,000 clones; about 19% of them were counted only once. Roughly an eighth of the sample comes from the top ten. Here is what the overall study found, with its caveats: In both blood and tumor samples, malignant tumors were reported to have significantly higher TCR beta diversity than benign nodules.

No patient had received any treatment before thyroid surgery. Patient clinical samples collected from about 2011 to 2018 were retrospectively analysed using T-cell receptor beta sequencing. From its cysteine to its phenylalanine, the CDR3 spans 16 amino acids. The CDR3 DNA has 48 bases and is translated from base 1. The germline V and J ends show losses of 5 bases and 0 bases respectively, and no gene match explains 8 bases of the junction. CDR1 and CDR2 (DFQATT, SNEGSKA) derive from the germline V gene (reference sequence). The sequence came from a female donor with papillary thyroid cancer or a benign thyroid nodule (not recorded which). Some clones in this sample may be carry-over from other donors' samples. This chain is built from TRBV20-1 and TRBJ1-2; 11 bases in the middle match TRBD1. Sequences were obtained from tumor tissue. CDR3 loop: CSAPGTGGITNYGYTF. The sequenced DNA is TGCAGTGCTCCCGGGACAGGGGGAATTACTAACTATGGCTACACCTTC.